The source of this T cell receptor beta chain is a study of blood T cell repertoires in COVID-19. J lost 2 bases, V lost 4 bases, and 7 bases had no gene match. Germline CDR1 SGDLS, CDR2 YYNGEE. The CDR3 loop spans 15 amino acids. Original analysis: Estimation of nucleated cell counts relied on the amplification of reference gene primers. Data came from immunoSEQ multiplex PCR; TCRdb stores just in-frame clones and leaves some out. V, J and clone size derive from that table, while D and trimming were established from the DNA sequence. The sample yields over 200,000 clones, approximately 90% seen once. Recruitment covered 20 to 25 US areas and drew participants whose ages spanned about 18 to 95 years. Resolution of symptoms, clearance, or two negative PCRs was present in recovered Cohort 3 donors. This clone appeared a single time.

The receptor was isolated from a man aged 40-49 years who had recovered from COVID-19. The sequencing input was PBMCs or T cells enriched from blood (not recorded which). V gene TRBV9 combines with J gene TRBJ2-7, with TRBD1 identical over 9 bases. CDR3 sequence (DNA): TGTGCCAGCAGCTCTTGGACAGGGGAAACCTACGAGCAGTACTTC. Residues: CASSSWTGETYEQYF.